One sample yielded the 9 T cell receptor beta chains listed below, sequenced in a study of cytomegalovirus exposure and HLA in healthy donors. The protocol was immunoSEQ multiplex PCR, while the TCRdb copy is restricted to in-frame clones and leaves out a portion. The data contain over 120,000 clones, about 87% of them singletons. Sequences were obtained from PBMCs. Receptors originate from a man aged 18 to 29 in good health and CMV-seropositive.

The chain carries TRBV4-1 and TRBJ2-7; maybe TRBD2 (6 bases). V shed 1 base and J shed 3 bases, with 16 bases lying between them. Germline V lookup: CDR1 MGHRA, CDR2 YSYEKL. The CDR3 contains 16 residues. The DNA of the CDR3 is TGCGCCAGCAGCCAAGGGAAAGGGCGGACTAACTACGAGCAGTACTTC. Translation gives CASSQGKGRTNYEQYF.

The chain recombines TRBV5-1 with TRBJ2-5, with TRBD2 matching 10 bases. Trimming at V came to 2 bases and at J to 5 bases, leaving 9 bases not matched to a gene. There are 16 residues in the CDR3. Germline V gene lookup returns CDR1 SGHRS and CDR2 YFSETQ. The CDR3 loop is CASSFRASGGRETQYF. CDR3 DNA: TGCGCCAGCAGCTTTCGAGCTAGCGGGGGCCGCGAGACCCAGTACTTC. Looking up the rest from reference TRBV5-1 and TRBJ2-5 gives the full variable domain: KAGVTQTPRYLIKTRGQQVTLSCSPISGHRSVSWYQQTPGQGLQFLFEYFSETQRNKGNFPGRFSGRQFSNSRSEMNVSTLELGDSALYLCASSFRASGGRETQYFGPGTRLLVL.

This clone appeared a few times. CDR3: CASSPRSQGNEKLFF. In DNA, the CDR3 is TGTGCCAGCTCACCACGTTCACAGGGGAATGAAAAACTGTTTTTT. The chain links TRBV18 to TRBJ1-4; 7 positions agree with TRBD1. The germline gives CDR1 KGHSH, CDR2 LQKENI. The ends lost 1 base at V and 5 bases at J; junction bases unmatched: 4. The CDR3 sequence is 15 residues long.

The chain combines TRBV7-9 with TRBJ2-7, with a tentative D call TRBD1 (5 bases). Trimming stripped 5 bases from V and 4 bases from J, with 12 bases between. In germline, CDR1 is SEHNR, CDR2 FQNEAQ (reference sequence). The CDR3 sequence is 13 residues long. The DNA of the CDR3 is TGTGCCAGCAGCCCCCCTCAGGGATACGAGCAGTACTTC. As protein: CASSPPQGYEQYF.

The chain has TRBV2 and TRBJ2-2; 10 bases match TRBD1. Germline loops: CDR1 SNHLY, CDR2 FYNNEI. After removal of 5 bases from V and 3 bases from J, the junction contained 6 bases not matched to a gene. The CDR3 consists of 16 residues. Here the CDR3 DNA reads TGTGCCAGCAGTTTCGGACAGGGGGTCGACACCGGGGAGCTGTTTTTT. Amino acids: CASSFGQGVDTGELFF.

The rearrangement uses TRBV2 and TRBJ1-3, with D unclear. Trimming cost V 11 bases and J 0 bases, with 11 bases left between them. This CDR3 is built from 13 residues. Germline values: CDR1 SNHLY, CDR2 FYNNEI. The CDR3 DNA reads as TGTGCCGGTGCCGGGAGCTCTGGAAACACCATATATTTT. Protein product: CAGAGSSGNTIYF.

This clone is a singleton in its sample. V and J are TRBV19 and TRBJ2-3; D not resolved. The CDR3 is made up of 15 amino acids. The ends were cut back, 6 bases at V and 5 bases at J, with 18 bases in the middle. Germline V gene lookup returns CDR1 LNHDA and CDR2 SQIVND (reference sequence). Written as DNA, the CDR3 is TGTGCCAGTAGCCCTGAATCCAACTCACGAGATACGCAGTATTTT. As protein: CASSPESNSRDTQYF.

V gene TRBV18 combines with J gene TRBJ1-2; 7 nucleotides agree with TRBD1. The germline V gene has CDR1 KGHSH and CDR2 LQKENI. The CDR3 runs to 15 residues. V trimming: 0 bases; J trimming: 1 base; junction bases outside the gene matches: 2. CDR3 nucleotide sequence: TGTGCCAGCTCACCACCTCGACAGGGTAACTATGGCTACACCTTC. Its translation is CASSPPRQGNYGYTF.

This clone was detected only once. The chain recombines TRBV9 with TRBJ1-3, with D perhaps matching TRBD1 (5 bases). V was clipped by 0 bases and J by 2 bases, with 9 bases between them. The germline V gene has CDR1 SGDLS and CDR2 YYNGEE. This CDR3 contains 15 residues. The CDR3 sequence is CASSVEGVAGNTIYF. CDR3 sequence (DNA): TGTGCCAGCAGCGTAGAAGGGGTCGCTGGAAACACCATATATTTT.